One sample yielded the 9 T cell receptor beta chains listed below, sequenced in a study of cytomegalovirus exposure and HLA in healthy donors (dated by TCRdb to the late 2010s). Library method: the immunoSEQ multiplex PCR assay. A mixture of 60 forward primers for TCR Vbeta segments and 13 reverse primers for TCR Jbeta segments was used in the multiplex PCR. Imported from immuneACCESS, the table was reduced by TCRdb to in-frame sequences with V and J called. These copies leave out some clones; in studies compared against another copy, an unresolved V gene accounts for under half, and the cause of the remainder is not known. The sample contains 130,000 to 150,000 clones, about 82% of them found a single time. The top ten clones comprise 2.2% of the sample. Material for sequencing was PBMCs. These receptors were obtained from a man younger than 45 in good health and CMV-seronegative.

The chain recombines TRBV15 with TRBJ1-4, with D maybe TRBD1 (5 bases). Germline CDR1 LNHNV, CDR2 YYDKDF (reference sequence). V was trimmed by 5 bases and J by 6 bases, leaving 16 bases between them. The length of the CDR3 is 15 residues. The CDR3 coding sequence is TGTGCCACCAGCGCCTCCAGGACATGGGATGAAAAACTGTTTTTT. Translation: CATSASRTWDEKLFF.

The chain employs TRBV6-5 and TRBJ2-5; TRBD2 matches at 11 bases. Germline assignment: CDR1 MNHEY and CDR2 SVGAGI. The CDR3 runs 14 residues. The V segment lost 6 bases and the J segment 13 bases; nucleotides outside the gene matches: 13. CDR3 sequence (DNA): TGTGCCAGCAGGCCACTAGCGGGGGCGCAGGGTGTGTACTTC. Its protein is CASRPLAGAQGVYF.

The sample holds a few counts of this clone. The chain recombines TRBV30 with TRBJ1-4; TRBD1 is a possible D gene (6 bases). This CDR3 is 13 amino acids long. Trimming took off 5 bases at V and 4 bases at J, with 11 bases between the two ends. CDR1 is GTSNPN and CDR2 is SVGIG in the germline V gene (reference sequence). This CDR3 is CAWSDRLNEKLFF. The CDR3 coding sequence is TGTGCCTGGTCTGACAGGCTTAATGAAAAACTGTTTTTT.

The rearrangement links TRBV18 to TRBJ1-5; 10 bases map to TRBD1. In germline, CDR1 is KGHSH, CDR2 LQKENI. CDR3 size: 18 residues. V lost 2 bases to trimming and J lost 0 bases; unmatched junction nucleotides: 7. CDR3 nucleotide sequence: TGTGCCAGCTCACCAACATGGACAGGGGGTAATAGCAATCAGCCCCAGCATTTT. As protein: CASSPTWTGGNSNQPQHF. The full variable domain, in which reference TRBV18 and TRBJ1-5 provide the parts outside the CDR3, is NAGVMQNPRHLVRRRGQEARLRCSPMKGHSHVYWYRQLPEEGLKFMVYLQKENIIDESGMPKERFSAEFPKEGPSILRIQQVVRGDSAAYFCASSPTWTGGNSNQPQHFGDGTRLSIL.

A single count supports this clone. CDR3 DNA: TGTGCCAGCAGCTTGGACGGAGGGGAGGGTGAGCAGTTCTTC. Its protein is CASSLDGGEGEQFF. The chain has TRBV5-4 and TRBJ2-1, with 7 nucleotides matching TRBD2. J was trimmed by 9 bases and V by 0 bases; bases with no gene match: 6. Germline V CDR1 and CDR2: SGHNT, YYREEE (reference sequence). The CDR3 loop spans 14 amino acids.

V gene TRBV11-2 combines with J gene TRBJ2-7; TRBD2 matches at 7 bases. The length of the CDR3 is 15 residues. Per the germline V gene, CDR1 is SGHAT and CDR2 is FQNNGV. V lost 4 bases to trimming and J lost 2 bases; unmatched junction nucleotides: 8. The CDR3: CASSSLNGRTYEQYF. Here the CDR3 DNA reads TGTGCCAGCAGCTCCCTGAACGGGAGGACCTACGAGCAGTACTTC.

The genes are TRBV5-1 and TRBJ2-5; 8 nucleotides agree with TRBD2. The germline V gene encodes CDR1 SGHRS and CDR2 YFSETQ. The CDR3 covers 14 residues. The ends lost 2 bases at V and 5 bases at J; junction bases unmatched: 5. CDR3 coding DNA: TGCGCCAGCAGCTTATTGACGGGGGGGGAGACCCAGTACTTC. Translation: CASSLLTGGETQYF.

This clone was seen ten or more times. V gene TRBV5-1 combines with J gene TRBJ1-1; D unclear. CDR1 and CDR2 (germline): SGHRS, YFSETQ. The CDR3 is made up of 15 amino acids. Trimming left V 4 bases short and J 0 bases short, with 13 bases between. The CDR3 DNA reads TGCGCCAGCAGCCCGAGGGCAGAGATGAACACTGAAGCTTTCTTT. This gives the protein CASSPRAEMNTEAFF.

The chain employs TRBV25-1 and TRBJ1-6, with a tentative D call TRBD1 (5 bases). Germline CDR1 MGHDK, CDR2 SYGVNS. The V end was cut by 4 bases, the J end by 8 bases, with 12 bases between. This CDR3 has 14 residues. CDR3 nucleotides: TGTGCCAGCAGTGGGGCGGGACCTTATTCACCCCTCCACTTT. It yields the protein CASSGAGPYSPLHF.